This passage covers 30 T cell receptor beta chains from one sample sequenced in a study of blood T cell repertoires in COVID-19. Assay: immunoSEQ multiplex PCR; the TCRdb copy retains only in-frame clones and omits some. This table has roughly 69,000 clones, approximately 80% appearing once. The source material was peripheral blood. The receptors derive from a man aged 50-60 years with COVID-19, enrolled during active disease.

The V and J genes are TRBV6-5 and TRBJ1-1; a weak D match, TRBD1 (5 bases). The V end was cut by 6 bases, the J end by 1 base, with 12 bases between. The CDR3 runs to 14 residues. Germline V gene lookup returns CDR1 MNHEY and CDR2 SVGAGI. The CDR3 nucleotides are TGTGCCAGCAGGAGAGACAGAGGGAACACTGAAGCTTTCTTT. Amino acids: CASRRDRGNTEAFF.

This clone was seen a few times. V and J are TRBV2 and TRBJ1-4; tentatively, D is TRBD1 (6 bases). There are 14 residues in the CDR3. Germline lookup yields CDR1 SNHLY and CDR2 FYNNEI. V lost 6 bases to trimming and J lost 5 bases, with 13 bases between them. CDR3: CASRYRDKNEKLFF. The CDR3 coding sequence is TGTGCCAGCAGGTACCGGGACAAAAATGAAAAACTGTTTTTT. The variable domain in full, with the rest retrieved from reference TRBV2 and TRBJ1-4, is EPEVTQTPSHQVTQMGQEVILRCVPISNHLYFYWYRQILGQKVEFLVSFYNNEISEKSEIFDDQFSVERPDGSNFTLKIRSTKLEDSAMYFCASRYRDKNEKLFFGSGTQLSVL.

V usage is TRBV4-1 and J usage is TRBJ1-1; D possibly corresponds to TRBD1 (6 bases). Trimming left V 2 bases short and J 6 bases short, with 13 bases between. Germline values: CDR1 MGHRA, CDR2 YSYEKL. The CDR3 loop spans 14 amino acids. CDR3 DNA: TGCGCCAGCAGCCAACCAGGGAGGGGGGCTGAAGCTTTCTTT. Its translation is CASSQPGRGAEAFF.

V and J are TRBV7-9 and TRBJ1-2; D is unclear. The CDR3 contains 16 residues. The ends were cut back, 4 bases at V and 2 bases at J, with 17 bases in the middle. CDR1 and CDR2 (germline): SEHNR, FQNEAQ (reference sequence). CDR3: CASSSSLPTGNYGYTF. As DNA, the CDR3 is TGTGCCAGCAGCTCGTCACTACCGACCGGGAACTATGGCTACACCTTC.

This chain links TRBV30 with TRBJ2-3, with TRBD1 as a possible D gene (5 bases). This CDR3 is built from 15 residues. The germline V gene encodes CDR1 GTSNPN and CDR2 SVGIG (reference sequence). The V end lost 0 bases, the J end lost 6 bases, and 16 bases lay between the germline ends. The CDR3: CAWSVQVEATDTQYF. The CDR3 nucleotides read TGTGCCTGGAGTGTACAGGTAGAGGCTACGGATACGCAGTATTTT.

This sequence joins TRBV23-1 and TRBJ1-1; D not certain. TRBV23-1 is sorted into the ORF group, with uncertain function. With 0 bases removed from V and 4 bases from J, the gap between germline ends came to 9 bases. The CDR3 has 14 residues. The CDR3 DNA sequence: TGCGCCAGCAGTCAATCTTCCCCTCTCACTGAAGCTTTCTTT. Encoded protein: CASSQSSPLTEAFF.

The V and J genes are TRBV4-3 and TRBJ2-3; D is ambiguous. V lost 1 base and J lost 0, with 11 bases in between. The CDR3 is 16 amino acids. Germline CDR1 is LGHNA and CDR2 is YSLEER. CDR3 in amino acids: CASSQALPTSTDTQYF. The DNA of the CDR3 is TGCGCCAGCAGCCAAGCCCTCCCAACAAGCACAGATACGCAGTATTTT.

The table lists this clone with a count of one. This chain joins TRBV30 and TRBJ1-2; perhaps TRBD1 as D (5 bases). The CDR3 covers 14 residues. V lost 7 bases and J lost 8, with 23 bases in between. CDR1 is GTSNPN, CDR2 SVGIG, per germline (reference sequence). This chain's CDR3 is CASGRRATPEGYTF. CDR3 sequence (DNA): TGTGCCTCAGGGAGGAGGGCCACCCCTGAGGGCTACACCTTC.

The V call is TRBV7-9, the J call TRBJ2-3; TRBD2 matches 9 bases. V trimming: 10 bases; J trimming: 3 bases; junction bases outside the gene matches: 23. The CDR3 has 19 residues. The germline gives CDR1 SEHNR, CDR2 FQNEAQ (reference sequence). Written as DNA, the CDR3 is TGTGCCACCATTCCGACACTTAGGCGGAGCGGGGGGACGACAGATACGCAGTATTTT. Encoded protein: CATIPTLRRSGGTTDTQYF.

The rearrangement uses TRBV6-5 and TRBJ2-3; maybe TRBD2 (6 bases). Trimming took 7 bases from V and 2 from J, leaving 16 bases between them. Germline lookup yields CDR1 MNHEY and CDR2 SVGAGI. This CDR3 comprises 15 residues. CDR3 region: CASMGLRDFTDTQYF. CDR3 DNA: TGTGCCAGCATGGGCCTCCGGGACTTCACAGATACGCAGTATTTT.

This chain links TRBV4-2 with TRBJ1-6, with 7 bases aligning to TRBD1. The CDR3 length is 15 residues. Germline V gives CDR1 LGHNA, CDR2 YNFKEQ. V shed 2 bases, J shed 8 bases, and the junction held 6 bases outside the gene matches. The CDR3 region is CASSQRGQGDSPLHF. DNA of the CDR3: TGTGCCAGCAGCCAAAGGGGGCAGGGAGATTCACCCCTCCACTTT.

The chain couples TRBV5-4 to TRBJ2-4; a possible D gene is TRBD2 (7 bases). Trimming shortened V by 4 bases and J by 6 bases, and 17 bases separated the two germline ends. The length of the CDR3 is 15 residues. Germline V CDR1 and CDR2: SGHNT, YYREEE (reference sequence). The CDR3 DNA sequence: TGTGCCAGCAGCAGGACTAGGGGAGGGGGAAACATTCAGTACTTC. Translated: CASSRTRGGGNIQYF.

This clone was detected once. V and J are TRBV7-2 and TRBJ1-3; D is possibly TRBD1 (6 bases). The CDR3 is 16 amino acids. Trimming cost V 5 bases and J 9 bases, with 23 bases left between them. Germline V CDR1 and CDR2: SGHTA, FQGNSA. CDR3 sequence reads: CASSIRGGVVASTIYF. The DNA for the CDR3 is TGTGCCAGCAGCATTAGAGGGGGAGTTGTCGCTAGCACCATATATTTT. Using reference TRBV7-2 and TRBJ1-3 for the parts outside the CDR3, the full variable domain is GAGVSQSPSNKVTEKGKDVELRCDPISGHTALYWYRQSLGQGLEFLIYFQGNSAPDKSGLPSDRFSAERTGGSVSTLTIQRTQQEDSAVYLCASSIRGGVVASTIYFGEGSWLTVV.

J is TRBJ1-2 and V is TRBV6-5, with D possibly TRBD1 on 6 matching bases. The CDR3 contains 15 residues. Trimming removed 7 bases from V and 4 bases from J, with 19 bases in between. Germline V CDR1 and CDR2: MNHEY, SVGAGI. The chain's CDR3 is CASTSRGTWSYGYTF. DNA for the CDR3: TGTGCCAGCACTTCGAGGGGGACCTGGAGCTATGGCTACACCTTC.

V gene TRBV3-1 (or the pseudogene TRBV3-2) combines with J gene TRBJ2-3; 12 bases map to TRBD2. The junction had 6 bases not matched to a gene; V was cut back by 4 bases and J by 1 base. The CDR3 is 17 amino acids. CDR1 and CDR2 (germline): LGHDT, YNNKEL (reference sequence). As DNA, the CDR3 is TGTGCCAGCAGCCTTCACCCTAGCGGGGGGGGCACAGATACGCAGTATTTT. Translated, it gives CASSLHPSGGGTDTQYF.

In DNA, the CDR3 is TGCGCCAGCAGCCAAGCTACAGGCAGGACCCAAGAGACCCAGTACTTC. This gives the protein CASSQATGRTQETQYF. The V and J genes are TRBV4-1 and TRBJ2-5, with D perhaps TRBD1 (5 bases). CDR1 is MGHRA, CDR2 YSYEKL, per germline. V dropped 1 base and J dropped 1 base, with 13 bases sitting between them. This CDR3 region has 16 residues.

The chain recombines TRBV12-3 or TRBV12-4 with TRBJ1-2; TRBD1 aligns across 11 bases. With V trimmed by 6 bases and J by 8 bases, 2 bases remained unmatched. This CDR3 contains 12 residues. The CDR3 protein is CASRDRGLGYTF. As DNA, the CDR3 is TGTGCCAGCAGGGACAGGGGGCTAGGCTACACCTTC.

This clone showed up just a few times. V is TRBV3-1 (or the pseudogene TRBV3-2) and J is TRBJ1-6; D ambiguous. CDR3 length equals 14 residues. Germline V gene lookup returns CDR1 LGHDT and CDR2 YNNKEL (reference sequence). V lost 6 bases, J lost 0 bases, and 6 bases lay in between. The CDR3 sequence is CASSLDSYNSPLHF. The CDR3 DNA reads TGTGCCAGCAGTCTAGACTCCTATAATTCACCCCTCCACTTT.

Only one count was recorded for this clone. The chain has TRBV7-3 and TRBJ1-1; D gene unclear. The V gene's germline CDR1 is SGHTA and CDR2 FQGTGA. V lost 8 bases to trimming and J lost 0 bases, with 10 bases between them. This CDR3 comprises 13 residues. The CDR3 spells CASSRSMNTEAFF. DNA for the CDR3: TGTGCCAGCTCTAGGAGTATGAACACTGAAGCTTTCTTT. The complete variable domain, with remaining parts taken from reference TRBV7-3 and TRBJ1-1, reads GAGVSQTPSNKVTEKGKYVELRCDPISGHTALYWYRQSLGQGPEFLIYFQGTGAADDSGLPNDRFFAVRPEGSVSTLKIQRTERGDSAVYLCASSRSMNTEAFFGQGTRLTVV.

The CDR3 region is CASSHHHGVPSGVRETQYF. CDR3 nucleotide sequence: TGTGCCAGCAGCCACCACCATGGAGTTCCGAGCGGGGTCCGTGAGACCCAGTACTTC. The chain has TRBV4-2 and TRBJ2-5, with 7 bases fitting TRBD2. The CDR3 is made up of 19 amino acids. The V and J ends lost 3 bases and 5 bases, in that order; junction bases with no gene match: 21. Germline V lookup: CDR1 LGHNA, CDR2 YNFKEQ.

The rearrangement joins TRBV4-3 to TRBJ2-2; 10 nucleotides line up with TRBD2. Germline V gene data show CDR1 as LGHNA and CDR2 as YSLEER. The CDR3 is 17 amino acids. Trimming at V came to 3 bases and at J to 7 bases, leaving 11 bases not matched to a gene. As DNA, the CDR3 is TGCGCCAGCAGCCAGGAACTAAGCGGGGGGGCCGTCGGGGAGCTGTTTTTT. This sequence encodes CASSQELSGGAVGELFF.

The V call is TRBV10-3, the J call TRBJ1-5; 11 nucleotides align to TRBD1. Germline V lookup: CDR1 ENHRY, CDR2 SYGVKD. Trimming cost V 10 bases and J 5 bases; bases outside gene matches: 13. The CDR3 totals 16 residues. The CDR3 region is CASSLAGTGGDQPQHF. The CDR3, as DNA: TGTGCCAGTTCGCTTGCCGGGACAGGGGGGGATCAGCCCCAGCATTTT.

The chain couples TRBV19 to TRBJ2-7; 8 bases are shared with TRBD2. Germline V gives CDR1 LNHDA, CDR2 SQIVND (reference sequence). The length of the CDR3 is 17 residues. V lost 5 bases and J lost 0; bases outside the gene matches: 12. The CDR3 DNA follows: TGTGCCAGTAGTCCTCGGGGGAGCGGGGGTAGCTCCTACGAGCAGTACTTC. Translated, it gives CASSPRGSGGSSYEQYF.

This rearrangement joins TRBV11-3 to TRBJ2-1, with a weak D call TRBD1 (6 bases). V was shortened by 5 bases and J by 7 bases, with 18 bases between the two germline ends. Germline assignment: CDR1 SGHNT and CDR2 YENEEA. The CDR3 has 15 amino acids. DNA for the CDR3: TGTGCCAGCAGCCCTGGGGCAGGGGCTCCTAATGAGCAGTTCTTC. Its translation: CASSPGAGAPNEQFF. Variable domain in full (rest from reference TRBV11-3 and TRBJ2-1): EAGVVQSPRYKIIEKKQPVAFWCNPISGHNTLYWYLQNLGQGPELLIRYENEEAVDDSQLPKDRFSAERLKGVDSTLKIQPAELGDSAVYLCASSPGAGAPNEQFFGPGTRLTVL.

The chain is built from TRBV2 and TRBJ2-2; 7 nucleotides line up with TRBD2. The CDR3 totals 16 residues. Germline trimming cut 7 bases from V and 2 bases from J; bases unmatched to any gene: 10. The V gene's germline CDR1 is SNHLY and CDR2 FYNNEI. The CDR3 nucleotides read TGTGCCAGCATGAGGACGCTAGCGGTTAACACCGGGGAGCTGTTTTTT. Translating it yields CASMRTLAVNTGELFF.

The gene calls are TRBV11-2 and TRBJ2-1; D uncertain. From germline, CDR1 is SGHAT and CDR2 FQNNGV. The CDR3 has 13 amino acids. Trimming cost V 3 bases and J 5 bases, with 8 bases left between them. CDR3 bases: TGTGCCAGCAGCTTTGAACAGAACAATGAGCAGTTCTTC. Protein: CASSFEQNNEQFF.

The CDR3 loop is CATFSKQGTGNTIYF. Written as DNA, the CDR3 is TGTGCCACCTTCTCGAAACAGGGTACTGGAAACACCATATATTTT. The gene calls are TRBV10-3 and TRBJ1-3; tentatively, D is TRBD1 (6 bases). Trimming took off 10 bases at V and 2 bases at J, with 18 bases between the two ends. The CDR3 loop spans 15 amino acids. Germline CDR1 reads ENHRY; CDR2 reads SYGVKD.

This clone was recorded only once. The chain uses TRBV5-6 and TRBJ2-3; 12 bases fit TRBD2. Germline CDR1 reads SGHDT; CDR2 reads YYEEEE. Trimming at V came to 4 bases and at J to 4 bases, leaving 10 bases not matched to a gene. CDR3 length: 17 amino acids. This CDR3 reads CASSRPSGGAIADTQYF. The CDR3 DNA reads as TGTGCCAGCAGCAGACCTAGCGGGGGGGCCATCGCAGATACGCAGTATTTT.

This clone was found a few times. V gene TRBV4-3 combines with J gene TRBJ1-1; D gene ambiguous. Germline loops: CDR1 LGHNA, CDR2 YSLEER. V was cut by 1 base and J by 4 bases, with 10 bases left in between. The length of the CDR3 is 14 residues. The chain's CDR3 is CASSQVRRSTEAFF. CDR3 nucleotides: TGCGCCAGCAGCCAAGTGCGGAGGAGCACTGAAGCTTTCTTT.

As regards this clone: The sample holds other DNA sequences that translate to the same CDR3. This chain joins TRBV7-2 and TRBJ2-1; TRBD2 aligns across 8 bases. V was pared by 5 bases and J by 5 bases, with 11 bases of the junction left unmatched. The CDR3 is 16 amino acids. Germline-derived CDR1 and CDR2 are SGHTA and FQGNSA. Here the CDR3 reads CASSRSGGAPDNEQFF. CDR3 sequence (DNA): TGTGCCAGCAGCCGCAGCGGGGGCGCTCCGGACAATGAGCAGTTCTTC.